This T cell receptor (beta chain) comes out of a study of blood T cell repertoires in COVID-19. Germline loops: CDR1 LGHNT, CDR2 FRNRAP. V lost 8 bases and J 1 base, leaving 12 bases between the germline ends. This CDR3 is 14 amino acids long. Here immunoSEQ multiplex PCR was the method, and the copy in TCRdb shows in-frame clones only, minus some. The table lists about 220,000 clones, about four fifths of them singletons, with around 3.4% in the top ten. V gene TRBV12-5 combines with J gene TRBJ1-5; D unclear. The sample consisted of PBMCs or T cells enriched from blood (not recorded which). This clonotype originated in a woman in her sixties who had recovered from COVID-19. The DNA of the CDR3 is TGTGCTAGTCGGTCGGGGATGAGCAATCAGCCCCAGCATTTT. Its protein is CASRSGMSNQPQHF.